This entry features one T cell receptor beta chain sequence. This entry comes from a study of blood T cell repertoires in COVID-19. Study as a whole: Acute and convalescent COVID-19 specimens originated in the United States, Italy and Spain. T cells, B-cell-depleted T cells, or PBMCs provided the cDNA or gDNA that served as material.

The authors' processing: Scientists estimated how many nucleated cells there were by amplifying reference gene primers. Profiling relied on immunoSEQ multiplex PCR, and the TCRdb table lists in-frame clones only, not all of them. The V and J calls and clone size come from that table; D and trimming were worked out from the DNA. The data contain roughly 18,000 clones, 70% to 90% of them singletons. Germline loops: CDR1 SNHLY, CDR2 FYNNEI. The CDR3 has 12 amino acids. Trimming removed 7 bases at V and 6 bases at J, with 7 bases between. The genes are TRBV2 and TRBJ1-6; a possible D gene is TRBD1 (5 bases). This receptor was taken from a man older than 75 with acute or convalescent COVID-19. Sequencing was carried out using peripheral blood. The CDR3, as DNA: TGTGCCAGCACCGACAGTAATTCACCCCTCCACTTT. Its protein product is CASTDSNSPLHF.